Reported below is one TCR beta chain. Its specific antigen is unknown. No qualities accompany the bases; no much larger clone lies one base away. V is pared back by 0 bases and J by 1 base, with 9 bases lying between the germline termini. The CDR3 covers 15 residues, taking in both the cysteine and the phenylalanine. Only the CDR3 DNA stays, 45 bases, in frame from base 1. CDR1 and CDR2, per the germline V gene, are SGHAT and FQNNGV. This specimen's time point label, per the study, means: baseline, week 1 (first vaccination visit). The meaning of the sample's treatment or condition label: pre-vaccination baseline after standard-of-care therapy. The donors had newly diagnosed IDH1-mutant astrocytomas of WHO grade 3 or 4 that showed loss of nuclear ATRX. The samples were drawn from NOA16, a multicentre, single-arm, open-label phase I trial in Germany that tested a mutant IDH1 peptide vaccine in humans for the first time. Blood drawn at visit V03 was used as the baseline sample for immunogenicity testing. Genomic DNA for TCRB sequencing was isolated from EDTA blood with the DNeasy Blood and Tissue Kit.

This specimen belongs to a study of a mutant IDH1 vaccine in newly diagnosed glioma (dated by TCRdb to the early 2020s). Turning to the overall study: Of the roughly 34 treated patients, about 62% were male and around 40% were female, and a mean age of around 40 years was recorded. Before enrollment, patients had received standard therapy of radiotherapy alone, temozolomide alone, or radiochemotherapy with temozolomide; most received the combination. Peripheral blood was collected at six visits: V03 (baseline), V05, V07, V10, V12 and V13. Longitudinal TCRB deep sequencing was done for 25 treated patients, wherever samples were available for exploratory analyses. Results and caveats for the whole study, not just this receptor: Availability determined which PBMC samples were chosen for TCRB deep sequencing. No apparent relationship was observed between pseudoprogression and alterations in the top peripheral T cell clonotypes detected by TCRB sequencing. Immune responses induced by the vaccine were seen in more than 85% of patients across multiple MHC alleles. According to the authors, sample limitations meant that analyses of patient blood samples could not be reproduced.

Library method: the immunoSEQ multiplex PCR assay. Rearranged TCR beta chain sequences were amplified with the hsTCRB Kit following the manufacturer's protocol. TCRB libraries were sequenced on an Illumina MiSeq. The source study handled its data this way. The proprietary platform of the kit vendor was used for demultiplexing, trimming and gene mapping. As stored in TCRdb, this immuneACCESS dataset retains in-frame rearrangements with V and J assigned. A fraction of the clones does not appear; measured against another copy, unresolved V genes explain less than half of the discrepancy, and the remainder lacks a known reason. The DNA gave D and trimming, while V, J and clone size come from that table. For this sample there are tens of thousands of clones; 70% to 90% appear just once. The top ten constitute around 4.8% of the sample.

The sequence joins TRBV11-2 to TRBJ1-1; TRBD1 might be the D gene, on 5 matching bases. The specimen was PBMCs, collected from a glioma patient treated with radiotherapy, temozolomide or both. This clonotype was sampled from a woman aged 40 to 55 with glioma. The CDR3 protein is CASSLDLGGNTEAFF. In nucleotides, the sequence is TGTGCCAGCAGCTTAGATCTGGGGGGGAACACTGAAGCTTTCTTT. This CDR3, with the reference TRBV11-2 and TRBJ1-1 proteins standing in past its ends, gives the full variable domain EAGVAQSPRYKIIEKRQSVAFWCNPISGHATLYWYQQILGQGPKLLIQFQNNGVVDDSQLPKDRFSAERLKGVDSTLKIQPAKLEDSAVYLCASSLDLGGNTEAFFGQGTRLTVV.